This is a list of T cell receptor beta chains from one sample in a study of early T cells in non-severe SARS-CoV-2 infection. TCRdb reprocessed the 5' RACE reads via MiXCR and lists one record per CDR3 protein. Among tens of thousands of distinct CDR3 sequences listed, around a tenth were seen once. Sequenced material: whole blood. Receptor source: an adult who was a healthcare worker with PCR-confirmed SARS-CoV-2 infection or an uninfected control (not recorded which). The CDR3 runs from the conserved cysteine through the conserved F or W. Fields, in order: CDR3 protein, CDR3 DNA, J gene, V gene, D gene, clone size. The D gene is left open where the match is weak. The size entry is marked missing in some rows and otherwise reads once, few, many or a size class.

CDR3: CASSVDGGAVGGEQYF
DNA: TGTGCCAGCAGCGTAGATGGGGGCGCCGTAGGGGGCGAGCAGTACTTC
J: TRBJ2-7
V: TRBV9
D: -
size: -

CDR3: CASSTGIELEQYF
DNA: TGTGCCAGCAGTACCGGGATTGAACTCGAGCAGTACTTC
J: TRBJ2-7
V: TRBV12-3/TRBV12-4
D: -
size: many

CDR3: CATSRDVKETQYF
DNA: TGTGCCACCAGCAGAGATGTGAAGGAGACCCAGTACTTC
J: TRBJ2-5
V: TRBV15
D: -
size: many

CDR3: CASSHGQAARLATQYF
DNA: TGTGCCAGCAGCCACGGACAGGCCGCAAGATTAGCGACCCAGTACTTC
J: TRBJ2-5
V: TRBV12-3/TRBV12-4
D: TRBD1
size: few

CDR3: CASSLVSPNNEQFF
DNA: TGTGCCAGCAGTTTAGTATCCCCGAACAATGAGCAGTTCTTC
J: TRBJ2-1
V: TRBV12-3/TRBV12-4
D: -
size: many

CDR3: CASSLGRVYGYTF
DNA: TGTGCCAGCAGTTTGGGCAGGGTTTATGGCTACACCTTC
J: TRBJ1-2
V: TRBV12-3/TRBV12-4
D: -
size: few

CDR3: CASSDPLAGLTDTQYF
DNA: TGTGCCAGCAGTGACCCTTTAGCGGGGCTCACAGATACGCAGTATTTT
J: TRBJ2-3
V: TRBV6-2/TRBV6-3
D: TRBD2
size: many

CDR3: CASSFGGGSNTQYF
DNA: TGTGCCAGCAGTTTTGGGGGCGGCTCAAATACGCAGTATTTT
J: TRBJ2-3
V: TRBV12-3/TRBV12-4
D: -
size: many

CDR3: CASSWDRGNTEAFF
DNA: TGTGCCAGCAGTTGGGACAGGGGGAACACTGAAGCTTTCTTT
J: TRBJ1-1
V: TRBV12-3/TRBV12-4
D: TRBD1
size: many

CDR3: CSALSGSGRGSTDTQYF
DNA: TGCAGTGCTCTCTCGGGCAGCGGGAGAGGTAGCACAGATACGCAGTATTTT
J: TRBJ2-3
V: TRBV20-1
D: TRBD2
size: few

CDR3: CASSPLSSNTGELFF
DNA: TGTGCCAGCTCACCACTATCTAGCAACACCGGGGAGCTGTTTTTT
J: TRBJ2-2
V: TRBV18
D: -
size: -

CDR3: CASRGRSYEQYF
DNA: TGTGCCAGCAGAGGCCGAAGCTACGAGCAGTACTTC
J: TRBJ2-7
V: TRBV2
D: -
size: many

CDR3: CASSEDSYGYTF
DNA: TGTGCCAGCAGTGAAGACAGCTATGGCTACACCTTC
J: TRBJ1-2
V: TRBV10-1
D: -
size: once

CDR3: CATSGETSGRRVGELFF
DNA: TGTGCCACCAGTGGCGAGACTAGCGGGAGGCGTGTCGGGGAGCTGTTTTTT
J: TRBJ2-2
V: TRBV24-1
D: TRBD2
size: few

CDR3: CAITREGLSDTQYF
DNA: TGTGCCATCACGCGGGAGGGCCTCTCAGATACGCAGTATTTT
J: TRBJ2-3
V: TRBV10-3
D: TRBD2
size: medium-sized

CDR3: CASSHFSRDRTNIQYF
DNA: TGTGCCAGCAGCCATTTCTCGAGGGACAGGACTAACATTCAGTACTTC
J: TRBJ2-4
V: TRBV3-1
D: TRBD1
size: many

CDR3: CASSLRGILTDTQYF
DNA: TGCGCCAGCAGCTTGAGGGGTATCCTTACAGATACGCAGTATTTT
J: TRBJ2-3
V: TRBV5-1
D: -
size: -

CDR3: CASSFDPRLANEQFF
DNA: TGTGCCAGCAGCTTCGATCCAAGACTAGCCAATGAGCAGTTCTTC
J: TRBJ2-1
V: TRBV7-2
D: TRBD2
size: many

CDR3: CSAVGTSGTDTQYF
DNA: TGCAGTGCCGTTGGGACTAGCGGCACAGATACGCAGTATTTT
J: TRBJ2-3
V: TRBV20-1
D: TRBD2
size: many

CDR3: CASSLAEFLRSSVPDTQYF
DNA: TGCGCCAGCAGCTTGGCCGAGTTCTTAAGGAGCAGCGTCCCAGATACGCAGTATTTT
J: TRBJ2-3
V: TRBV5-1
D: -
size: many

CDR3: CASRPSGGRTGELFF
DNA: TGTGCCAGCAGACCTAGCGGGGGGCGCACCGGGGAGCTGTTTTTT
J: TRBJ2-2
V: TRBV6-5
D: TRBD2
size: many

CDR3: CASSLGGVWLSEQFF
DNA: TGTGCCAGCAGCCTTGGGGGAGTATGGCTTAGTGAGCAGTTCTTC
J: TRBJ2-1
V: TRBV9
D: -
size: -

CDR3: CAISGGPEGEQYF
DNA: TGTGCCATTAGCGGGGGCCCCGAGGGCGAGCAGTACTTC
J: TRBJ2-7
V: TRBV10-3
D: TRBD2
size: many

CDR3: CSARDLGAPGETQYF
DNA: TGCAGTGCTAGAGATCTCGGGGCCCCAGGAGAGACCCAGTACTTC
J: TRBJ2-5
V: TRBV20-1
D: -
size: many

CDR3: CASSLVKETQYF
DNA: TGTGCCAGCAGCTTGGTGAAAGAGACCCAGTACTTC
J: TRBJ2-5
V: TRBV11-2
D: -
size: many

CDR3: CASSFSDLVIEEQFF
DNA: TGTGCCAGCAGTTTCTCCGACTTAGTAATAGAAGAGCAGTTCTTC
J: TRBJ2-1
V: TRBV12-3/TRBV12-4
D: -
size: many

CDR3: CSVDRATEAFF
DNA: TGCAGCGTTGACAGGGCCACTGAAGCTTTCTTT
J: TRBJ1-1
V: TRBV29-1
D: -
size: many

CDR3: CSVDYGRGAFF
DNA: TGCAGCGTTGATTATGGCAGGGGAGCTTTCTTT
J: TRBJ1-1
V: TRBV29-1
D: -
size: many

CDR3: CATSRVAGYNEQFF
DNA: TGTGCCACCAGCAGAGTAGCGGGGTACAATGAGCAGTTCTTC
J: TRBJ2-1
V: TRBV15
D: TRBD2
size: many

CDR3: CASSSGTDNQPQHF
DNA: TGCGCCAGCAGCTCCGGGACAGACAATCAGCCCCAGCATTTT
J: TRBJ1-5
V: TRBV5-1
D: TRBD1
size: few